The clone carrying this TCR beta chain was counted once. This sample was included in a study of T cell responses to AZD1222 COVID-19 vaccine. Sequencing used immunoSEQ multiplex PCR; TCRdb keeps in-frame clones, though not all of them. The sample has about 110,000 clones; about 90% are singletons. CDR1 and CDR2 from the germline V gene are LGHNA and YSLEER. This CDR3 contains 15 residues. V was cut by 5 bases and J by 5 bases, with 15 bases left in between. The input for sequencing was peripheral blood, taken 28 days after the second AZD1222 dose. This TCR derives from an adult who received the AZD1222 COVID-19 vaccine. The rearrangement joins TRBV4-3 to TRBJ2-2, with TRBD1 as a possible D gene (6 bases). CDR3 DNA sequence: TGCGCCAGCAGCTATGGGACGGGACAAACCGGGGAGCTGTTTTTT. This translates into CASSYGTGQTGELFF.